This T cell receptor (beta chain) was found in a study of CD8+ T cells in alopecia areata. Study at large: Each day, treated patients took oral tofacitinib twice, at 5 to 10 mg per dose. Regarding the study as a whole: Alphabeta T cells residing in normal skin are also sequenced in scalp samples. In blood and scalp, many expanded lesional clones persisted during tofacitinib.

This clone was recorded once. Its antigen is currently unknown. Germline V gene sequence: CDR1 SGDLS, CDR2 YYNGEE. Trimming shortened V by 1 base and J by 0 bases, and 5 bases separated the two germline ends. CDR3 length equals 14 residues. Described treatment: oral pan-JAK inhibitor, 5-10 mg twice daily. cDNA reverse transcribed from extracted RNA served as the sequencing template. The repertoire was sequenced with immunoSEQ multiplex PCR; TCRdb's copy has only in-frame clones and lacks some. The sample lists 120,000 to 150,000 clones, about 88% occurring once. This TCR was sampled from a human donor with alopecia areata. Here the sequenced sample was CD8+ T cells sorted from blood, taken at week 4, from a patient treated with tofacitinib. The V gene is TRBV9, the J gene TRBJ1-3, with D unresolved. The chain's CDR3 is CASSVTSSGNTIYF. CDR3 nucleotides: TGTGCCAGCAGCGTAACGAGCTCTGGAAACACCATATATTTT.